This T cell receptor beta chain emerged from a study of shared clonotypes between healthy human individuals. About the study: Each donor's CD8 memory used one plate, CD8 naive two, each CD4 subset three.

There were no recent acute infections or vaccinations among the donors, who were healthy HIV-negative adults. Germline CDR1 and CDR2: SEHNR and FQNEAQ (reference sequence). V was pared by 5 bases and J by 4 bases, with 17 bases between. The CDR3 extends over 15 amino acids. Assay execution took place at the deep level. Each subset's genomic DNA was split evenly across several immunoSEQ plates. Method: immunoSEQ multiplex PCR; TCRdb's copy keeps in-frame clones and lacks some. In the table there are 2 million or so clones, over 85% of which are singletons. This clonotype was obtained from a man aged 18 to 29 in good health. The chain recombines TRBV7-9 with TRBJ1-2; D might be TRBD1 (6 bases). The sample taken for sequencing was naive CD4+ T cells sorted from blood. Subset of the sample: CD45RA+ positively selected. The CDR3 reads CASSTLLGQIYGYTF. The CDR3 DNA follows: TGTGCCAGCAGCACGTTACTCGGACAGATCTATGGCTACACCTTC. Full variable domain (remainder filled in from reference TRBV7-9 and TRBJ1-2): DTGVSQNPRHKITKRGQNVTFRCDPISEHNRLYWYRQTLGQGPEFLTYFQNEAQLEKSRLLSDRFSAERPKGSFSTLEIQRTEQGDSAMYLCASSTLLGQIYGYTFGSGTRLTVV.